This T cell receptor beta chain appears in the sequencing data of a study of siplizumab effects on memory and regulatory T cells (dated by TCRdb to the late 2010s). Concerning the study at large: The study looked at the effect of siplizumab, an anti-CD2 antibody, on alloreactive T-cell subsets in allogeneic mixed lymphocyte reactions made from human PBMCs.

The library was obtained by the immunoSEQ multiplex PCR assay. Roughly 10^5 TCR templates per sample were assayed on the deep sequencing platform. Genomic DNA extracted from sorted T cells was the material used for TCRbeta CDR3 sequencing. The authors processed their data as follows. The R programming language was used for clonal analysis of the TCRbeta CDR3 data. Comparing unstimulated samples against CFSE-low samples taken after the reaction was how alloreactive CD4+ and CD8+ clones were defined. Regulatory or non-regulatory origin was assigned to alloreactive CD4+ clones by matching of sequences to sorted unstimulated Treg and non-Treg repertoires. The immuneACCESS repertoire file appears here via TCRdb, limited to in-frame rearrangements. These files lack a portion of the clones; in checked studies, under half of the deficit traces to unresolved V genes, and the cause of the others is not known. V and J calls and clone size are given by that table; D and trimming were obtained from the DNA. The sample table shows roughly 120,000 clones, and around 90% are seen once. The ten largest account for 1% to 1.5% of the sample.

As encoded in the germline V gene, CDR1 is SGHRS while CDR2 is YFSETQ. The CDR3 measures 16 amino acids from cysteine to phenylalanine. Of all the DNA, just the CDR3 is kept, 48 bases in frame from base 1. Compared with germline, V lacks 4 bases and J lacks 1 base; bases without a gene match: 7. The research as a whole found: Roughly 75-97% of proliferating CD4+ or CD8+ clones could not be assigned a naive or memory phenotype. Because sequences at frequencies below about 10^-5 were poorly captured, only a minor fraction of alloreactive clones could be mapped back to unstimulated subsets. The cumulative frequency of alloreactive sequences that could be traced back to unstimulated CD4+ memory T cells was significantly reduced by siplizumab. Among mappable alloreactive CD4+ clones, the Treg-derived fraction averaged around 69% with siplizumab versus about 27% in control reactions. No functional confirmation was obtained for the suppressive function of proliferating Tregs from siplizumab cultures. Compared with memory T cells, unstimulated naive T cells appeared more diverse, and naive cells seemed to make a substantial contribution to the alloresponse.

This clone has just one count. The antigen it binds to is not known. The input lacks base qualities; no much larger clone sits a single base away. Sorted unstimulated T cells and proliferating T cells recovered from mixed lymphocyte reactions were subjected to TCRbeta CDR3 sequencing. Fresh whole blood from roughly 10 HLA-typed healthy donors was used to isolate PBMCs. This clonotype was obtained from a human donor in good health. The chain joins TRBV5-1 to TRBJ2-2, and 7 bases in between align with TRBD1. The sample comprised CD4+ T cells sorted from blood. The CDR3 in this case is CASSVDRVRNTGELFF. The DNA reads TGCGCCAGCAGCGTCGACAGGGTGAGGAACACCGGGGAGCTGTTTTTT.